This TCR beta chain stems from a study of blood T cell repertoires in COVID-19. As for the study in general: The samples span acute and convalescent COVID-19 from the United States, Italy and Spain. In each case, the material was cDNA or gDNA derived from T cells, B-cell-depleted T cells, or PBMCs.

Original handling: Reference gene primer amplification gave nucleated cell count estimates. The data were produced by immunoSEQ multiplex PCR, yet TCRdb's version contains in-frame clones alone and is incomplete. Clonal size and the V and J genes are those of that table, whereas D and trimming came from the DNA. The sample has some 40,000 clones; around 80% are singletons. CDR3 length equals 15 residues. The germline gives CDR1 SGHRS, CDR2 YFSETQ. Trimming removed 4 bases at V and 1 base at J, with 14 bases between. The TCR was taken from a man between 70 and 80 years old with acute or convalescent COVID-19. Sequencing was done on a sample of peripheral blood. The chain combines TRBV5-1 with TRBJ1-1; perhaps TRBD1 as D (6 bases). The CDR3 region is CASSLDGGANTEAFF. Here the CDR3 DNA reads TGCGCCAGCAGCCTCGATGGGGGGGCGAACACTGAAGCTTTCTTT.